This T cell receptor beta chain came from a study of T-cell reconstitution after alpha-beta-depleted transplantation in children. TCRbeta library construction was performed incorporating unique molecular identifiers. TCRdb recomputed calls from the PCR reads with MiXCR, one row per CDR3 protein. The top ten hold nearly 6.5% of the sample, which has roughly 250,000 distinct CDR3 sequences, 6.5% to 10% seen once. This clonotype has at least ten counts. Source: PBMCs, mostly from graft donor cells, taken 180 days after TCRalphabeta/CD19-depleted stem cell transplant. The TCR comes from a male patient aged 10-17 years who had a stem cell transplant for acute lymphoblastic leukemia, so the T cells may come from the graft donor.

The CDR3 sequence is CASSAPLPGLLYEQYF. CDR3 coding DNA: TGTGCCAGCAGCGCGCCGTTGCCGGGACTTCTCTACGAGCAGTACTTC. The V call is TRBV7-3, the J call TRBJ2-7, with D perhaps TRBD2 (6 bases). Germline lookup yields CDR1 SGHTA and CDR2 FQGTGA. The CDR3 is 16 residues long. V was pared by 5 bases and J by 3 bases, with 20 bases between.